This is a list of T cell receptor beta chains from one sample in a study of T cell responses to AZD1222 COVID-19 vaccine. Repertoires were generated with immunoSEQ multiplex PCR, while TCRdb's copy carries only in-frame clones and drops some. The table includes 100,000 to 150,000 clones, more than 70% detected once. Sequencing used peripheral blood, obtained on day 0 of AZD1222 vaccination. These receptors all stem from an adult in good health. CDR3s include the opening cysteine and the closing phenylalanine or tryptophan. A D gene is named only where the DNA matches it firmly. For some rows the clone size is stated as once, few or many, or as a class when expanded; others skip it.

j_call	d_call	clone_size	v_call	cdr3_nt	cdr3_aa
TRBJ1-2	TRBD1	few	TRBV27	TGTGCCAGCAGGAACAGGGGGCGGAGTGGAGGCTACACCTTC	CASRNRGRSGGYTF
TRBJ2-1	TRBD2	.	TRBV18	TGTGCCAGCTCACCACTCCCCGTTCTAGCGGGAGAGGATGAGCAGTTCTTC	CASSPLPVLAGEDEQFF
TRBJ2-7	.	.	TRBV6-5	TGTGCCAGCAATACGGTTTTCCTAGCGAGCTACGAGCAGTACTTC	CASNTVFLASYEQYF
TRBJ2-7	TRBD1	.	TRBV6-5	TGTGCCAGCAGAGGAGACAGGGGATACGAGCAGTACTTC	CASRGDRGYEQYF
TRBJ2-7	TRBD1	few	TRBV24-1	TGTGCCACCAGCGCGGGGGACAGGGGCGAGCAGTACTTC	CATSAGDRGEQYF
TRBJ2-5	.	.	TRBV29-1	TGCAGCGTTGATACAGGCCTCCAAGAGACCCAGTACTTC	CSVDTGLQETQYF
TRBJ1-1	TRBD1	.	TRBV18	TGTGCCAGCTCGCCGGGGGACAGGGGGAACACTGAAGCTTTCTTT	CASSPGDRGNTEAFF
TRBJ2-1	.	few	TRBV6-2/TRBV6-3	TGTGCCAGCAGTTACCGGGACTACAATGAGCAGTTCTTC	CASSYRDYNEQFF
TRBJ1-1	TRBD1	.	TRBV5-1	TGCGCCAGCAGCTCCAGACAGGGGCCTAATTTGAACACTGAAGCTTTCTTT	CASSSRQGPNLNTEAFF
TRBJ2-7	TRBD2	.	TRBV3-1/TRBV3-2	TGTGCCAGCAGTCCTAGCGGGAGCCCTGACTACGAGCAGTACTTC	CASSPSGSPDYEQYF
TRBJ1-5	.	.	TRBV5-8	TGTGCCAGCAGCTCGACAGTCAATCAGCCCCAGCATTTT	CASSSTVNQPQHF
TRBJ2-2	.	.	TRBV7-9	TGTGCCAGCGGTTCATGGACCGGGGAGCTGTTTTTT	CASGSWTGELFF
TRBJ2-1	TRBD2	.	TRBV24-1	TGTGCCACCAGTGATCCTAGCGGGAGCCAGTTCTTC	CATSDPSGSQFF
TRBJ2-7	.	.	TRBV6-5	TGTGCCAGCAGATGGGAGGTCTCCTACGAGCAGTACTTC	CASRWEVSYEQYF
TRBJ1-5	.	.	TRBV4-1	TGCGCCAGCAGCCAAGATTTGCAGGCCCAGAGGCCCCAGCATTTT	CASSQDLQAQRPQHF
TRBJ1-1	.	.	TRBV7-9	TGTGCCAGCAGCTTAGCAGAAAGGGATACGACTGAAGCTTTCTTT	CASSLAERDTTEAFF
TRBJ1-4	.	.	TRBV29-1	TGCAGCGTTGCAGAGTCTGCGGAAAAACTGTTTTTT	CSVAESAEKLFF
TRBJ1-3	.	.	TRBV18	TGTGCCAGCTCACCCGGGGCGAGAAGCTCTGGAAACACCATATATTTT	CASSPGARSSGNTIYF
TRBJ2-7	TRBD1	.	TRBV7-9	TGTGCCAGCAGTCCACCGGACAGGGGCTACGAGCAGTACTTC	CASSPPDRGYEQYF
TRBJ2-7	TRBD2	.	TRBV7-2	TGTGCCAGCAGCGGAACCGGGACTAGCGGCGAGCAGTACTTC	CASSGTGTSGEQYF
TRBJ2-7	TRBD2	.	TRBV6-1	TGTGCCACCCGTGAATATGGCGGGGGGACCTACGAGCAGTACTTC	CATREYGGGTYEQYF
TRBJ1-2	.	.	TRBV5-6	TGTGCCAGCAGTGCTGGCAGGAACTATGGCTACACCTTC	CASSAGRNYGYTF
TRBJ1-5	TRBD1	.	TRBV19	TGTGCCAGTAGGCGTGGGACAGGCGTTAGCAATCAGCCCCAGCATTTT	CASRRGTGVSNQPQHF
TRBJ1-2	.	.	TRBV3-1/TRBV3-2	TGTGCCAGCAGCCAAGTTGGAGCCCTTGCTGCATTC	CASSQVGALAAF
TRBJ2-2	TRBD1	.	TRBV19	TGTGCCAGTAGTATCCAGGGGGACACCGGGGAGCTGTTTTTT	CASSIQGDTGELFF
TRBJ2-4	.	.	TRBV1	TGCACCAGCAGCCCCCCCCGTGTAGCCAAAAACATTCAGTACTTC	CTSSPPRVAKNIQYF
TRBJ2-7	TRBD2	few	TRBV7-2	TGTGCCAGCAGCTTAGACGGGACTAGCGGGAGGGCCCTCTACGAGCAGTACTTC	CASSLDGTSGRALYEQYF
TRBJ1-5	.	.	TRBV6-4	TGTGCCAGCAGTGACTCGGCTCATCAGCCCCAGCATTTT	CASSDSAHQPQHF
TRBJ2-7	TRBD2	.	TRBV4-3	TGCGCCAGCAGCCAGGACACTAGCGGGAGATCCTACGAGCAGTACTTC	CASSQDTSGRSYEQYF
TRBJ1-3	.	once	TRBV19	TGTGCCAGTAGTCCTACAGGGTTCTTTGGAAACACCATATATTTT	CASSPTGFFGNTIYF
TRBJ2-7	TRBD1	.	TRBV5-1	TGCGCCAGCAGCCCGGGAGACAGGGGGATCTACGAGCAGTACTTC	CASSPGDRGIYEQYF
TRBJ2-4	.	once	TRBV10-3	TGTGCCAGCCTCCGGGACACGGGAAACATTCAGTACTTC	CASLRDTGNIQYF
TRBJ1-1	.	.	TRBV12-3/TRBV12-4	TGTGCCAGCAGTTTACGAGAAGAAGCTTTCTTT	CASSLREEAFF
TRBJ1-5	.	.	TRBV7-8	TGTGCCAGCACAAGAGACAGGACCGGCTCTCAGCCCCAGCATTTT	CASTRDRTGSQPQHF
TRBJ1-5	.	.	TRBV3-1/TRBV3-2	TGTGCCAGCAGCCAAGCCCCAGGGTGGGAGCCCCAGCATTTT	CASSQAPGWEPQHF
TRBJ1-2	TRBD1	once	TRBV7-9	TGTGCCAGCGGACAGGGGGCTTACTATGGCTACACCTTC	CASGQGAYYGYTF
TRBJ2-1	TRBD1	.	TRBV19	TGTGCCAGTAACCATAGGCGGCAGGGGGTCGATGAGCAGTTCTTC	CASNHRRQGVDEQFF
TRBJ2-6	.	.	TRBV9	TGTGCCAGCAGCCCGAGGAGGGACGGCGCGTCCAACGTCCTGACTTTC	CASSPRRDGASNVLTF
TRBJ1-1	.	.	TRBV9	TGTGCCAGCAGCGTAGAGGGGAATGGGGCTTTTTCGACGAACACTGAAGCTTTCTTT	CASSVEGNGAFSTNTEAFF
TRBJ2-7	TRBD1	.	TRBV7-9	TGTGCCAGCACTGGGACAGGCATGGTGGAGTTC	CASTGTGMVEF
TRBJ1-2	TRBD1	.	TRBV3-1/TRBV3-2	TGTGCCAGCAGCCAGCCGACAGGGAACTATGGCTACACCTTC	CASSQPTGNYGYTF
TRBJ1-1	.	.	TRBV6-2/TRBV6-3	TGTGCCAGCAGTTACTCGAGGGCGGGAAACACTGAAGCTTTCTTT	CASSYSRAGNTEAFF
TRBJ1-1	.	.	TRBV5-1	TGCGCCAGCAGAAGACCCAACACTGAAGCTTTCTTT	CASRRPNTEAFF
TRBJ1-3	.	.	TRBV28	TGTGCCACCCAAAGTGCAGGGTCTGGAAACACCATATATTTT	CATQSAGSGNTIYF
TRBJ2-5	TRBD2	.	TRBV24-1	TGTGCCACCAGTGATTTGCACTCTGGACTAGCGGAGACCCAGTACTTC	CATSDLHSGLAETQYF
TRBJ2-3	TRBD2	.	TRBV6-5	TGTGCCAGCAGTAGACTAGCGGGGGGCACAGATACGCAGTATTTT	CASSRLAGGTDTQYF
TRBJ1-2	.	.	TRBV6-5	TGTGCCAGTCCCGGGGGTTCTACTAACTATGGCTACACCTTC	CASPGGSTNYGYTF
TRBJ1-5	.	.	TRBV10-3	TGTGCCATCAGGCCGAGGGTAGATCAGCCCCAGCATTTT	CAIRPRVDQPQHF
TRBJ2-7	.	.	TRBV4-3	TGCGCCAGCAGCCAAGACGGGAATGTATGGGACGAGCAGTACTTC	CASSQDGNVWDEQYF
TRBJ1-2	.	.	TRBV7-3	TGTGCCAGCAGCTTAGGGGGGTCCGCTGGCTACACCTTC	CASSLGGSAGYTF
TRBJ1-3	.	.	TRBV25-1	TGTGCCAGCAGTGAATTCGGTAGGGGAAACACCATATATTTT	CASSEFGRGNTIYF
TRBJ2-7	TRBD1	.	TRBV6-5	TGTGCCAGCAGTTCAAGGAGGACAGGTCTAACCTACGAGCAGTACTTC	CASSSRRTGLTYEQYF
TRBJ2-2	TRBD2	.	TRBV6-5	TGTGCCAGCAGTTACTCGGGAGGGCGGACCGGGGAGCTGTTTTTT	CASSYSGGRTGELFF
TRBJ1-3	.	few	TRBV28	TGTGCCAGCCACAGCCACTCTGGAAACACCATATATTTT	CASHSHSGNTIYF
TRBJ2-2	TRBD2	.	TRBV15	TGTGCCACCAGCCGGAGACTAGCGGAAACCGGGGAGCTGTTTTTT	CATSRRLAETGELFF
TRBJ1-4	.	.	TRBV6-5	TGTGCCAGCAGTTACGGAGCTCGAGAAAAACTGTTTTTT	CASSYGAREKLFF
TRBJ1-5	.	.	TRBV24-1	TGTGCCACCAGTGATGGTGGCAGCTTTGGACCCCAGCATTTT	CATSDGGSFGPQHF